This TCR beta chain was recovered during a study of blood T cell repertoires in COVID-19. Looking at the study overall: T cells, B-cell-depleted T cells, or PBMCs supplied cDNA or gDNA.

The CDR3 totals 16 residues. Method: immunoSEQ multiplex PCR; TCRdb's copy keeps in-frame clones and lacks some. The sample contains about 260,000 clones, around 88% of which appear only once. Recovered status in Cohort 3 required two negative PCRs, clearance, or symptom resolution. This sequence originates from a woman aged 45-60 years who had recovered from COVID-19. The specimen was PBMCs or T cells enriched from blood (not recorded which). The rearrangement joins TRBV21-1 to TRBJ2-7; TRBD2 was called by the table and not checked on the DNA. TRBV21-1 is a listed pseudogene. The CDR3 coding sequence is TGTGCCAGCAGCAAAACTGTGATACTCGGGAGGCGGGAGCAGTACTTC. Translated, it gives CASSKTVILGRREQYF.